These 9 T cell receptor beta chains came from one sample sequenced in a study of blood T cell repertoires in COVID-19. The protocol was immunoSEQ multiplex PCR, while the TCRdb copy is restricted to in-frame clones and leaves out a portion. The sample lists under 15,000 clones; about 71% were seen once. The source material was peripheral blood. These receptors were taken from a man aged 55 to 70 with COVID-19, enrolled during active disease.

The rearrangement links TRBV6-5 to TRBJ1-5; weak D call: TRBD1 (5 bases). This CDR3 is 14 amino acids long. Per germline, CDR1 MNHEY and CDR2 SVGAGI. With 5 bases removed from V and 5 bases from J, the gap between germline ends came to 13 bases. In DNA form, the CDR3 reads TGTGCCAGCAGTAAGGGGAGGTGGGATCAGCCCCAGCATTTT. This encodes CASSKGRWDQPQHF.

This clone is classed as medium-sized. The V and J genes are TRBV19 and TRBJ1-6; 7 nucleotides match TRBD1. The CDR3 spans 15 residues. V lost 6 bases, J lost 6 bases, and 8 bases stayed unmatched. Germline CDR1 is LNHDA and CDR2 is SQIVND (reference sequence). In nucleotides, the CDR3 is TGTGCCAGTAGGGGGATGGCAGGGGGTAATTCACCCCTCCACTTT. It codes for CASRGMAGGNSPLHF.

The rearrangement uses TRBV28 and TRBJ2-2; the D gene is possibly TRBD1 (6 bases). Germline V lookup: CDR1 MDHEN, CDR2 SYDVKM. Between the trimmed V and J ends, which lost 3 bases and 4 bases, there was a span of 12 bases. This CDR3 contains 15 residues. CDR3 protein: CASSFRTEVTGELFF. The CDR3, as DNA: TGTGCCAGCAGTTTCCGGACAGAAGTCACCGGGGAGCTGTTTTTT.

The chain couples TRBV5-4 to TRBJ1-2; TRBD1 might be the D (6 bases). Trimming stripped 2 bases from V and 6 bases from J, with 11 bases between. CDR1 SGHNT and CDR2 YYREEE come from the germline V gene (reference sequence). CDR3 length: 13 amino acids. The CDR3 reads CASSFDRSDGYTF. The CDR3 nucleotides are TGTGCCAGCAGCTTCGACAGGAGCGATGGCTACACCTTC.

The rearrangement joins TRBV15 to TRBJ2-5, with TRBD2 identical over 10 bases. Germline-derived CDR1 and CDR2 are LNHNV and YYDKDF (reference sequence). The V segment lost 0 bases and the J segment 7 bases; nucleotides outside the gene matches: 5. The CDR3 runs to 15 residues. In nucleotides, the CDR3 is TGTGCCACCAGCAGAGAAGCGGGGGGGCCGGGGACCCAGTACTTC. It codes for CATSREAGGPGTQYF.

The sample holds a few counts of this clone. The J gene is TRBJ1-1, the V gene TRBV4-1; 7 bases fit TRBD1. The germline V gene has CDR1 MGHRA and CDR2 YSYEKL. The CDR3 loop spans 15 amino acids. V shed 3 bases and J 1 base; nucleotides not matched to a gene: 5. Here the CDR3 reads CASSHIGTANTEAFF. Written as DNA, the CDR3 is TGCGCCAGCAGCCATATCGGGACAGCGAACACTGAAGCTTTCTTT.

The chain has TRBV5-8 and TRBJ2-5; TRBD2 matches 13 bases. Germline values: CDR1 SGHTS, CDR2 YDEGEE. This CDR3 comprises 15 residues. With V trimmed by 3 bases and J by 5 bases, 4 bases remained unmatched. The CDR3 is CASSSGTSGAETQYF. The CDR3 nucleotides read TGTGCCAGCAGCTCCGGGACTAGCGGGGCCGAGACCCAGTACTTC.

The DNA of the CDR3 is TGCGCCAGCAGCTTCCTTGGGAGAGAGGGAAGCACTGAAGCTTTCTTT. Amino acids: CASSFLGREGSTEAFF. The V and J genes are TRBV5-1 and TRBJ1-1; no clear D. The ends were cut back, 2 bases at V and 4 bases at J, with 18 bases in the middle. Germline CDR1 reads SGHRS; CDR2 reads YFSETQ. The CDR3 runs to 16 residues.

This chain joins TRBV14 and TRBJ1-3; 8 positions agree with TRBD1. The junction had 8 bases not matched to a gene; V was cut back by 4 bases and J by 0 bases. The length of the CDR3 is 17 residues. Germline V gives CDR1 SGHDN, CDR2 FVKESK. DNA for the CDR3: TGTGCCAGCAGCCTACGAGGACAGGGATTCTCTGGAAACACCATATATTTT. As protein: CASSLRGQGFSGNTIYF.